These 21 T cell receptor beta chains were sequenced from one sample in a study of CD8+ T cells in alopecia areata. This sample's treatment: oral pan-JAK inhibitor, 5-10 mg twice daily. Extraction and reverse transcription of RNA yielded cDNA as the sequencing template. TCRdb keeps only in-frame clones here, not all; method: immunoSEQ multiplex PCR. Altogether under 350,000 clones are present, 58% being singletons, with the ten largest covering approximately 2%. The material sequenced was CD4+ T cells sorted from blood, taken at week 24, from a patient treated with tofacitinib. The receptor set was obtained from a human donor with alopecia areata.

This clone has more than one count but fewer than ten. The V and J genes are TRBV6-5 and TRBJ1-6; D might be TRBD1 (5 bases). Germline V lookup: CDR1 MNHEY, CDR2 SVGAGI. Trimming shortened V by 6 bases and J by 7 bases, and 16 bases separated the two germline ends. The CDR3 is 15 amino acids. CDR3 DNA sequence: TGTGCCAGCAGGAACGGCGGGGCCGTAAATTCACCCCTCCACTTT. Its protein is CASRNGGAVNSPLHF.

In its sample, this clone was seen a few times. V and J are TRBV28 and TRBJ2-2; D uncertain. CDR3 length: 11 residues. Trimming left V 10 bases short and J 1 base short, with 4 bases between. CDR1 MDHEN and CDR2 SYDVKM come from the germline V gene. CDR3 sequence: CATGNTGELFF. Here the CDR3 DNA reads TGTGCCACTGGGAACACCGGGGAGCTGTTTTTT.

V usage is TRBV6-5 and J usage is TRBJ1-6; the D is unclear. The length of the CDR3 is 16 residues. Germline V gene lookup returns CDR1 MNHEY and CDR2 SVGAGI. The ends were cut back, 0 bases at V and 5 bases at J, with 11 bases in the middle. CDR3 coding DNA: TGTGCCAGCAGTTACTCGATTAGAGGGAATAATTCACCCCTCCACTTT. Its protein is CASSYSIRGNNSPLHF.

This clone was counted only a few times. The V and J genes are TRBV7-9 and TRBJ2-5; TRBD1 is a possible D gene (6 bases). This CDR3 spans 13 amino acids. Germline V gives CDR1 SEHNR, CDR2 FQNEAQ (reference sequence). Trimming pared 3 bases from V and 4 bases from J, leaving 9 bases between. CDR3: CASSLSRGETQYF. In DNA form, the CDR3 reads TGTGCCAGCAGCTTGAGCAGGGGAGAGACCCAGTACTTC. The full variable domain, completed using reference TRBV7-9 and TRBJ2-5, is DTGVSQNPRHKITKRGQNVTFRCDPISEHNRLYWYRQTLGQGPEFLTYFQNEAQLEKSRLLSDRFSAERPKGSFSTLEIQRTEQGDSAMYLCASSLSRGETQYFGPGTRLLVL.

As for this clone: Other DNA variants within this sample encode the same CDR3. This chain connects TRBV7-9 to TRBJ2-3; unclear D gene. CDR3 length: 14 residues. The V gene's germline CDR1 is SEHNR and CDR2 FQNEAQ (reference sequence). The V gene lost 5 bases and the J gene lost 0 bases, with 9 bases spanning the gap. This chain's CDR3 is CASSPHSSTDTQYF. CDR3 in DNA: TGTGCCAGCAGCCCCCATTCTAGCACAGATACGCAGTATTTT.

The gene calls are TRBV2 and TRBJ1-2; D perhaps matches TRBD1 (5 bases). The CDR3 extends over 13 amino acids. Trimming removed 6 bases from V and 4 bases from J, with 12 bases in between. CDR1 and CDR2 from the germline V gene are SNHLY and FYNNEI. DNA of the CDR3: TGTGCCAGCAGGGGCGGGGGGACCTATGGCTACACCTTC. As protein: CASRGGGTYGYTF.

Only a few counts were recorded for this clone. The CDR3, as DNA: TGTGCCAGCAGTCTGCGACCAGCGGGGTTACTCACAGATACGCAGTATTTT. Amino acid sequence: CASSLRPAGLLTDTQYF. The chain carries TRBV7-2 and TRBJ2-3, with TRBD2 matching 7 bases. CDR3 size: 17 residues. From germline, CDR1 is SGHTA and CDR2 FQGNSA. The V and J ends lost 6 bases and 2 bases, in that order; junction bases with no gene match: 14.

J is TRBJ2-1 and V is TRBV2; D uncertain. Between the trimmed V and J ends, which lost 4 bases and 10 bases, there was a span of 8 bases. Germline V CDR1 and CDR2: SNHLY, FYNNEI. This CDR3 has 11 residues. The CDR3 sequence: CASSGGWEQFF. CDR3 DNA: TGTGCCAGCAGTGGTGGGTGGGAGCAGTTCTTC.

The CDR3 DNA reads as TGTGCCAGCAGCCCGCGGGGCAGCAGGGCCAAAAACATTCAGTACTTC. This translates into CASSPRGSRAKNIQYF. This chain joins TRBV11-1 and TRBJ2-4; D may be TRBD2 (6 bases). The CDR3 covers 16 residues. CDR1 and CDR2 from the germline V gene are SGHAT and FQDESV (reference sequence). The V end lost 5 bases, the J end lost 1 base, and 15 bases lay between the germline ends.

The V gene is TRBV6-5, the J gene TRBJ2-7, with a possible D match to TRBD1 (5 bases). From germline, CDR1 is MNHEY and CDR2 SVGAGI. The V end was cut by 2 bases, the J end by 5 bases, with 16 bases between. The length of the CDR3 is 15 residues. CDR3 in amino acids: CASSYATETVHEQYF. Written as DNA, the CDR3 is TGTGCCAGCAGTTACGCGACAGAAACGGTCCACGAGCAGTACTTC.

The genes are TRBV30 and TRBJ1-4, with 8 bases fitting TRBD1. J was trimmed by 13 bases and V by 0 bases; bases with no gene match: 7. CDR3 length: 13 residues. Germline CDR1 reads GTSNPN; CDR2 reads SVGIG (reference sequence). CDR3 coding DNA: TGTGCCTGGAGTGTGGACAGGGCCCAGGGACTGTTTTTT. Translated, it gives CAWSVDRAQGLFF.

This clone was picked up a small number of times. This sequence joins TRBV28 and TRBJ2-3; 7 bases align to TRBD1. The ends lost 3 bases at V and 3 bases at J; junction bases unmatched: 0. The CDR3 has 13 amino acids. Germline V gives CDR1 MDHEN, CDR2 SYDVKM. The CDR3 nucleotides read TGTGCCAGCAGTTTGGGACAGACAGATACGCAGTATTTT. It is translated as CASSLGQTDTQYF.

Ten or more counts support this clone. J is TRBJ2-1 and V is TRBV2, with unresolved D. Germline V lookup: CDR1 SNHLY, CDR2 FYNNEI. V shed 3 bases and J shed 0 bases, with 15 bases lying between them. This CDR3 region has 17 residues. For the CDR3, the DNA is TGTGCCAGCAGTGATTTATTGGCGGTCAGCTCCTACAATGAGCAGTTCTTC. It codes for CASSDLLAVSSYNEQFF.

The V call is TRBV6-6, the J call TRBJ2-3; 10 positions match TRBD2. V lost 2 bases to trimming and J lost 1 base; unmatched junction nucleotides: 3. The germline V gene has CDR1 MNHNY and CDR2 SVGAGI (reference sequence). The CDR3 contains 16 residues. CDR3 sequence: CASSYPSGGRTDTQYF. CDR3 bases: TGTGCCAGCAGTTACCCTAGCGGGGGCCGCACAGATACGCAGTATTTT.

The genes are TRBV2 and TRBJ1-3; 8 nucleotides match TRBD1. The CDR3 contains 15 residues. V lost 4 bases and J lost 2; bases outside the gene matches: 4. Germline V gene sequence: CDR1 SNHLY, CDR2 FYNNEI. Written as DNA, the CDR3 is TGTGCCAGCAGTGGGCGGACAGGGACTGGAAACACCATATATTTT. Its protein product is CASSGRTGTGNTIYF.

CDR3 region: CAWKLGITEAFF. Here the CDR3 DNA reads TGTGCCTGGAAATTAGGGATTACTGAAGCTTTCTTT. V is TRBV30 and J is TRBJ1-1; no clear D. Per the germline V gene, CDR1 is GTSNPN and CDR2 is SVGIG (reference sequence). The CDR3 has 12 residues. With 4 bases removed from V and 5 bases from J, the gap between germline ends came to 11 bases.

This clone was seen more than once but under ten times. The V and J genes are TRBV6-5 and TRBJ2-7, with no clear D. The CDR3 extends over 14 amino acids. With 0 bases removed from V and 2 bases from J, the gap between germline ends came to 8 bases. The germline gives CDR1 MNHEY, CDR2 SVGAGI. In DNA, the CDR3 is TGTGCCAGCAGTTACTCGGCGGCAACCTACGAGCAGTACTTC. This gives the protein CASSYSAATYEQYF.

The CDR3 protein is CASSHVLLAKNIQYF. The DNA for the CDR3 is TGCGCCAGCAGCCACGTCCTACTAGCCAAAAACATTCAGTACTTC. The chain recombines TRBV4-1 with TRBJ2-4; D is unresolved. The CDR3 totals 15 residues. Germline-derived CDR1 and CDR2 are MGHRA and YSYEKL. The V gene lost 3 bases and the J gene lost 0 bases, with 9 bases spanning the gap.

The chain employs TRBV5-1 and TRBJ2-5; TRBD1 aligns across 10 bases. The CDR3 spans 15 residues. V was clipped by 6 bases and J by 1 base; unmatched bases: 6. Germline CDR1 and CDR2: SGHRS and YFSETQ. The CDR3 nucleotides read TGCGCCAGCAACCGGGACAGGGGACTCCAAGAGACCCAGTACTTC. Its protein product is CASNRDRGLQETQYF.

The rearrangement uses TRBV5-1 and TRBJ2-7, with 8 bases fitting TRBD1. Looked up from germline, CDR1 is SGHRS and CDR2 is YFSETQ. The CDR3 sequence is 14 residues long. Unmatched junction bases numbered 6, after V lost 5 bases and J lost 2 bases. DNA of the CDR3: TGCGCCAGCAGGCCCGGACAGGGAGCCTACGAGCAGTACTTC. Amino acid sequence: CASRPGQGAYEQYF.

The chain uses TRBV30 and TRBJ1-1, with no clear D. V lost 2 bases to trimming and J lost 5 bases, with 9 bases between them. The CDR3 covers 12 residues. Germline V gene sequence: CDR1 GTSNPN, CDR2 SVGIG (reference sequence). The DNA for the CDR3 is TGTGCCTGGAGTCCTTTTATAACTGAAGCTTTCTTT. Translation: CAWSPFITEAFF.